The 16 T cell receptor beta chains in this list originate from one sample, sequenced in a study of blood T cell repertoires in COVID-19. Measured with immunoSEQ multiplex PCR; TCRdb has only the in-frame clones, and not every one. In the table there are over 90,000 clones, over 75% of which are singletons. The sample consisted of peripheral blood. The source of these receptors is a man aged 60 to 75 with acute or convalescent COVID-19.

This clone has only one observation. The V call is TRBV6-5, the J call TRBJ1-5, with D possibly matching TRBD1 (6 bases). The germline V and J ends were trimmed by 2 bases and 4 bases, with 12 bases remaining between them. The CDR3 contains 15 residues. Germline V lookup: CDR1 MNHEY, CDR2 SVGAGI. The CDR3 protein is CASSYLEGGNQPQHF. In DNA form, the CDR3 reads TGTGCCAGCAGTTACCTCGAGGGGGGGAATCAGCCCCAGCATTTT.

DNA of the CDR3: TGTGCCAGCAACGCGGCTAGCGGGAGCTTTTTCTACGAGCAGTACTTC. Translating gives CASNAASGSFFYEQYF. V and J are TRBV28 and TRBJ2-7; TRBD2 aligns across 10 bases. The germline V gene encodes CDR1 MDHEN and CDR2 SYDVKM. The CDR3 is 16 residues long. After removal of 7 bases from V and 3 bases from J, the junction contained 12 bases not matched to a gene. Drawing the rest from reference TRBV28 and TRBJ2-7, the complete variable domain is DVKVTQSSRYLVKRTGEKVFLECVQDMDHENMFWYRQDPGLGLRLIYFSYDVKMKEKGDIPEGYSVSREKKERFSLILESASTNQTSMYLCASNAASGSFFYEQYFGPGTRLTVT.

Worth noting for this clone: This CDR3 is also generated by other DNA sequences in the sample. The CDR3 DNA reads TGTGCCAGCAGCAGAACAGGGAACACTGAAGCTTTCTTT. Amino acids: CASSRTGNTEAFF. This rearrangement joins TRBV6-2 or TRBV6-3 to TRBJ1-1; possibly TRBD1 for D (5 bases). V was clipped by 6 bases and J by 1 base, with 9 bases between them. CDR3 length: 13 amino acids. Germline CDR1 MNHEY, CDR2 SVGEGT.

The J gene is TRBJ1-5, the V gene TRBV5-8; D is unclear. Trimming left V 1 base short and J 3 bases short, with 8 bases between. The CDR3 covers 14 residues. The germline CDR1 and CDR2 sequences are SGHTS and YDEGEE. The CDR3 DNA reads TGTGCCAGCAGCTTGCCAGGATACAATCAGCCCCAGCATTTT. It translates to CASSLPGYNQPQHF. Using reference TRBV5-8 and TRBJ1-5 for the parts outside the CDR3, the full variable domain is EAGVTQSPTHLIKTRGQQATLRCSPISGHTSVYWYQQALGLGLQFLLWYDEGEERNRGNFPPRFSGRQFPNYSSELNVNALELEDSALYLCASSLPGYNQPQHFGDGTRLSIL.

V and J are TRBV7-9 and TRBJ1-6, with 9 bases aligning to TRBD1. With V trimmed by 5 bases and J by 7 bases, 9 bases remained unmatched. The length of the CDR3 is 16 residues. The germline gives CDR1 SEHNR, CDR2 FQNEAQ (reference sequence). CDR3 loop: CASSRLGQGINSPLHF. The CDR3 DNA reads TGTGCCAGCAGCCGGCTGGGACAGGGCATAAATTCACCCCTCCACTTT.

The J gene is TRBJ1-2, the V gene TRBV28; D gene uncertain. V lost 2 bases to trimming and J lost 3 bases, with 13 bases between them. CDR3 length: 15 residues. In germline, CDR1 is MDHEN, CDR2 SYDVKM. The DNA of the CDR3 is TGTGCCAGCAGTTTAGGACGGGATGAAGACTATGGCTACACCTTC. Encoded protein: CASSLGRDEDYGYTF.

This clone was seen a handful of times. The rearrangement joins TRBV6-2 or TRBV6-3 to TRBJ2-3; D unresolved. Germline CDR1 is MNHEY and CDR2 is SVGEGT. Trimming cost V 0 bases and J 0 bases, with 7 bases left between them. The CDR3 loop spans 15 amino acids. CDR3 in DNA: TGTGCCAGCAGTTACTCGGGCGCCAGCACAGATACGCAGTATTTT. This encodes CASSYSGASTDTQYF.

This rearrangement joins TRBV2 to TRBJ1-6; TRBD1 aligns across 8 bases. Trimming took 6 bases from V and 9 from J; bases not matched to a gene: 4. This CDR3 has 13 amino acids. From germline, CDR1 is SNHLY and CDR2 FYNNEI. CDR3 protein: CASRDRESSPLHF. CDR3 nucleotides: TGTGCCAGCAGGGACAGGGAGAGTTCACCCCTCCACTTT.

This clone occurred a few times. The rearrangement links TRBV21-1 to TRBJ2-5; the table's D call TRBD2 went unverified against the DNA. TRBV21-1 is a pseudogene. The CDR3 spans 16 residues. As DNA, the CDR3 is TGTGCCAGCAGCTCTGTAGCGGGGCAGTACCAAGAGACCCAGTACTTC. Translating gives CASSSVAGQYQETQYF.

The chain links TRBV7-2 to TRBJ2-1; 8 positions match TRBD2. The trim removed 4 bases at V and 8 bases at J, leaving 7 bases unmatched. The CDR3 covers 14 residues. Per the germline V gene, CDR1 is SGHTA and CDR2 is FQGNSA. This chain's CDR3 is CASSWQTSEDEQFF. CDR3 nucleotides: TGTGCCAGCAGCTGGCAGACTAGCGAAGATGAGCAGTTCTTC.

The chain combines TRBV5-6 with TRBJ1-3; D not resolved. The CDR3 spans 15 residues. CDR1 and CDR2 (germline): SGHDT, YYEEEE. V lost 0 bases and J lost 3, with 10 bases in between. The CDR3 spells CASSLGAGLGNTIYF. The CDR3 coding sequence is TGTGCCAGCAGCTTGGGGGCAGGCCTTGGAAACACCATATATTTT. The complete variable domain, with remaining parts taken from reference TRBV5-6 and TRBJ1-3, reads DAGVTQSPTHLIKTRGQQVTLRCSPKSGHDTVSWYQQALGQGPQFIFQYYEEEERQRGNFPDRFSGHQFPNYSSELNVNALLLGDSALYLCASSLGAGLGNTIYFGEGSWLTVV.

The gene calls are TRBV2 and TRBJ2-7, with 7 bases aligning to TRBD2. This CDR3 has 16 amino acids. Germline-derived CDR1 and CDR2 are SNHLY and FYNNEI. V was clipped by 6 bases and J by 7 bases; unmatched bases: 18. Here the CDR3 reads CASSGGGRRFMFEQYF. The CDR3 DNA reads TGTGCCAGCAGCGGCGGGGGTAGAAGGTTCATGTTTGAGCAGTACTTC.

The rearrangement uses TRBV6-6 and TRBJ2-1, with TRBD2 identical over 12 bases. Unmatched junction bases numbered 6, after V lost 7 bases and J lost 8 bases. Germline V gives CDR1 MNHNY, CDR2 SVGAGI (reference sequence). The CDR3 totals 14 residues. CDR3 sequence: CASMLAGGPDEQFF. The CDR3 coding sequence is TGTGCCAGCATGCTAGCGGGGGGGCCGGATGAGCAGTTCTTC.

The V and J genes are TRBV6-5 and TRBJ1-5; 7 bases agree with TRBD1. The CDR3 runs to 14 residues. V trimming: 7 bases; J trimming: 1 base; junction bases outside the gene matches: 4. Germline values: CDR1 MNHEY, CDR2 SVGAGI. The CDR3 DNA is TGTGCCAGCAATCCGACAGGGAGCAATCAGCCCCAGCATTTT. Translation gives CASNPTGSNQPQHF.

This chain joins TRBV7-9 and TRBJ2-7, with D perhaps matching TRBD2 (5 bases). V gave up 5 bases and J gave up 6 bases, with 14 bases separating them. CDR3 length: 13 residues. The germline V gene encodes CDR1 SEHNR and CDR2 FQNEAQ (reference sequence). CDR3 sequence: CASSPTGLGEQYF. The CDR3 coding sequence is TGTGCCAGCAGCCCTACGGGGTTGGGCGAGCAGTACTTC.

The chain combines TRBV15 with TRBJ1-5, with TRBD1 as a possible D gene (5 bases). V gave up 5 bases and J gave up 6 bases, with 20 bases separating them. The CDR3 has 16 residues. The germline gives CDR1 LNHNV, CDR2 YYDKDF (reference sequence). The DNA of the CDR3 is TGTGCCACCAGCCGCGGGGGGGTCGGGGTAATTCAGCCCCAGCATTTT. It is translated as CATSRGGVGVIQPQHF. The entire variable domain, with the rest obtained from reference TRBV15 and TRBJ1-5, is as follows: DAMVIQNPRYQVTQFGKPVTLSCSQTLNHNVMYWYQQKSSQAPKLLFHYYDKDFNNEADTPDNFQSRRPNTSFCFLDIRSPGLGDTAMYLCATSRGGVGVIQPQHFGDGTRLSIL.